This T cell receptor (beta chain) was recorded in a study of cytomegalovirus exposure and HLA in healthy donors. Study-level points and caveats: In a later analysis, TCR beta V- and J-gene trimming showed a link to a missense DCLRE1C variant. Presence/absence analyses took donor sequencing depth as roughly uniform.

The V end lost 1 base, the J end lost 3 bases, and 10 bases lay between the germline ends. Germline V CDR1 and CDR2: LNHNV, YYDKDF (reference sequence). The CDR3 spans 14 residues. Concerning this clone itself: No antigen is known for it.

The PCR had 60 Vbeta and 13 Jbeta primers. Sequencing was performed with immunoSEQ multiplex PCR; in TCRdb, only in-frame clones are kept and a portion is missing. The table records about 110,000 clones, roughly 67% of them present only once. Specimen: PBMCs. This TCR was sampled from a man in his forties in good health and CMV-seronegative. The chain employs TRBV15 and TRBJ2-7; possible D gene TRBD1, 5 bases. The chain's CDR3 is CATSRAGQGYEQYF. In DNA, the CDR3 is TGTGCCACCAGCAGAGCAGGCCAGGGCTACGAGCAGTACTTC.